Below are 32 T cell receptor beta chains sequenced from a single sample in a study of shared clonotypes between healthy human individuals. Produced via immunoSEQ multiplex PCR; TCRdb's table is partial and in-frame only. The data contain over 2 million clones, roughly 92% of them singletons. The source material was naive CD4+ T cells from PBMCs. Subset given: CD45RA+ positively selected. Receptor source: a man younger than 35 in good health. Some clones in this sample may be carry-over from other donors' samples.

The J gene is TRBJ2-5, the V gene TRBV15; tentatively, D is TRBD1 (5 bases). The germline gives CDR1 LNHNV, CDR2 YYDKDF (reference sequence). V lost 8 bases and J 4 bases, leaving 11 bases between the germline ends. The length of the CDR3 is 12 residues. For the CDR3, the DNA is TGTGCCACCGGACGACAGACAGAGACCCAGTACTTC. Translated, it gives CATGRQTETQYF.

The CDR3 DNA follows: TGTGCCAGCAGCGTATCACCGCTAAACAATGAGCAGTTCTTC. Protein: CASSVSPLNNEQFF. V gene TRBV9 combines with J gene TRBJ2-1; D unresolved. The CDR3 totals 14 residues. The germline V and J ends were trimmed by 1 base and 5 bases, with 10 bases remaining between them. Looked up from germline, CDR1 is SGDLS and CDR2 is YYNGEE.

The chain carries TRBV4-1 and TRBJ1-1, with no clear D. Trimming cost V 4 bases and J 1 base, with 13 bases left between them. Germline CDR1 is MGHRA and CDR2 is YSYEKL. CDR3 length: 15 amino acids. The CDR3 bases are TGCGCCAGCAGCCCACGCGTCGTAACGAACACTGAAGCTTTCTTT. Amino acid sequence: CASSPRVVTNTEAFF.

About this clone itself: This specimen includes other DNA sequences encoding the same CDR3. The chain couples TRBV5-5 to TRBJ2-5; tentative D call: TRBD1 (6 bases). The germline V gene has CDR1 SGHKS and CDR2 YYEKEE (reference sequence). The V gene lost 4 bases and the J gene lost 1 base, with 8 bases spanning the gap. The CDR3 sequence is 13 residues long. The CDR3 sequence is CASSPDSQETQYF. Here the CDR3 DNA reads TGTGCCAGCAGCCCGGACAGCCAAGAGACCCAGTACTTC.

Worth noting for this clone: In the same sample, other DNA sequences code for this CDR3. This sequence joins TRBV4-2 and TRBJ2-3, with TRBD2 identical over 9 bases. V shed 1 base, J shed 3 bases, and the junction held 5 bases outside the gene matches. The CDR3 is 16 residues long. Per the germline V gene, CDR1 is LGHNA and CDR2 is YNFKEQ. The CDR3 DNA follows: TGTGCCAGCAGCCAAGGAGTGGCGGGAGGGACAGATACGCAGTATTTT. It specifies CASSQGVAGGTDTQYF.

CDR3 nucleotides: TGTGCCAGCAGCATCCGGCAGGGGGAGAAAGCTTTCTTT. Encoded protein: CASSIRQGEKAFF. The chain carries TRBV9 and TRBJ1-1, with 7 bases identical to TRBD1. Germline CDR1 is SGDLS and CDR2 is YYNGEE. The CDR3 extends over 13 amino acids. Trimming took 4 bases from V and 9 from J; bases not matched to a gene: 9.

The chain links TRBV7-9 to TRBJ1-5, with D maybe TRBD1 (6 bases). The V gene lost 1 base and the J gene lost 2 bases, with 21 bases spanning the gap. This CDR3 is 19 amino acids long. Per germline, CDR1 SEHNR and CDR2 FQNEAQ (reference sequence). The CDR3 loop reads CASSLGGGRGAPGNQPQHF. The CDR3 DNA sequence: TGTGCCAGCAGCTTAGGAGGAGGGAGGGGGGCTCCGGGCAATCAGCCCCAGCATTTT.

This clone was seen a single time. The chain links TRBV5-1 to TRBJ2-5; D unresolved. The germline gives CDR1 SGHRS, CDR2 YFSETQ. V lost 0 bases and J 0 bases, leaving 9 bases between the germline ends. This CDR3 is built from 15 residues. The CDR3 nucleotides read TGCGCCAGCAGCTTGGGCGACTTGAACCAAGAGACCCAGTACTTC. It is translated as CASSLGDLNQETQYF.

The rearrangement joins TRBV5-4 to TRBJ2-2, with D possibly matching TRBD1 (6 bases). Trimming removed 0 bases at V and 4 bases at J, with 7 bases between. The CDR3 length is 14 residues. CDR1 SGHNT and CDR2 YYREEE come from the germline V gene (reference sequence). CDR3 DNA: TGTGCCAGCAGCTTGGAACAGGGCACCGGGGAGCTGTTTTTT. Translation gives CASSLEQGTGELFF.

The gene calls are TRBV2 and TRBJ2-2, with 11 bases that match TRBD2. Germline assignment: CDR1 SNHLY and CDR2 FYNNEI. V lost 6 bases and J lost 4; bases outside the gene matches: 4. CDR3 length equals 15 residues. The DNA for the CDR3 is TGTGCCAGCAGGCCCGGGACTAGCGGCACCGGGGAGCTGTTTTTT. This codes for CASRPGTSGTGELFF.

CDR3 sequence reads: CASSGVGAGANTEAFF. CDR3 in DNA: TGCGCCAGCAGCGGGGTTGGGGCAGGGGCGAACACTGAAGCTTTCTTT. The chain is built from TRBV5-1 and TRBJ1-1; perhaps TRBD1 as D (6 bases). Germline CDR1 reads SGHRS; CDR2 reads YFSETQ. V was clipped by 4 bases and J by 1 base, with 17 bases between them. The CDR3 loop spans 16 amino acids. Complete variable domain (other parts from reference TRBV5-1 and TRBJ1-1): KAGVTQTPRYLIKTRGQQVTLSCSPISGHRSVSWYQQTPGQGLQFLFEYFSETQRNKGNFPGRFSGRQFSNSRSEMNVSTLELGDSALYLCASSGVGAGANTEAFFGQGTRLTVV.

The CDR3 sequence is CASSTGLAGSGGGELFF. Written as DNA, the CDR3 is TGCGCCAGCAGCACCGGACTAGCGGGCAGCGGGGGTGGGGAGCTGTTTTTT. The chain has TRBV5-1 and TRBJ2-2; 11 bases align to TRBD2. V shed 4 bases, J shed 8 bases, and the junction held 13 bases outside the gene matches. In germline, CDR1 is SGHRS, CDR2 YFSETQ. The CDR3 length is 17 residues.

The chain recombines TRBV7-2 with TRBJ2-5, with D perhaps matching TRBD2 (7 bases). CDR3 size: 16 residues. Germline V gene lookup returns CDR1 SGHTA and CDR2 FQGNSA. Trimming shortened V by 1 base and J by 4 bases, and 16 bases separated the two germline ends. Here the CDR3 DNA reads TGTGCCAGCAGCTTAGTAAGATCGGGGGGCAGAGAGACCCAGTACTTC. Residues: CASSLVRSGGRETQYF.

The genes are TRBV9 and TRBJ1-1; perhaps TRBD1 as D (5 bases). Trimming removed 4 bases at V and 3 bases at J, with 13 bases between. This CDR3 spans 14 amino acids. Germline V lookup: CDR1 SGDLS, CDR2 YYNGEE. This CDR3 reads CASSPGGDDTEAFF. In DNA, the CDR3 is TGTGCCAGCAGCCCCGGGGGGGATGACACTGAAGCTTTCTTT.

The V and J genes are TRBV27 and TRBJ2-6; D remains unclear. V lost 8 bases and J 4 bases, leaving 15 bases between the germline ends. Germline V gene sequence: CDR1 MNHEY, CDR2 SMNVEV (reference sequence). The CDR3 runs 15 residues. CDR3 coding DNA: TGTGCCAGCCGAACCGTAGGTTCGGGGGCCAACGTCCTGACTTTC. Translating it yields CASRTVGSGANVLTF.

This clone was picked up one time. This chain uses TRBV6-1 with TRBJ2-1, with TRBD2 matching over 8 bases. The CDR3 contains 18 residues. V lost 3 bases to trimming and J lost 5 bases; unmatched junction nucleotides: 15. CDR1 and CDR2 from the germline V gene are MNHNS and SASEGT. Here the CDR3 reads CASSEGWSGGRRDNEQFF. As DNA, the CDR3 is TGTGCCAGCAGTGAGGGGTGGAGTGGCGGGAGGAGGGACAATGAGCAGTTCTTC.

The gene calls are TRBV7-8 and TRBJ2-5; no clear D gene. The length of the CDR3 is 15 residues. V lost 1 base to trimming and J lost 5 bases, with 14 bases between them. Germline V CDR1 and CDR2: SGHVS, FQNEAQ. The CDR3 protein is CASSLEGSGRETQYF. As DNA, the CDR3 is TGTGCCAGCAGCTTAGAGGGATCGGGTCGGGAGACCCAGTACTTC.

J is TRBJ2-1 and V is TRBV29-1; 13 bases match TRBD2. There are 15 residues in the CDR3. CDR1 SQVTM and CDR2 ANQGSEA come from the germline V gene. V shed 4 bases, J shed 4 bases, and the junction held 4 bases outside the gene matches. CDR3 in amino acids: CSVGGTSGVYNEQFF. CDR3 bases: TGCAGCGTTGGAGGGACTAGCGGGGTATACAATGAGCAGTTCTTC.

The chain combines TRBV11-3 with TRBJ2-2; a possible D gene is TRBD2 (5 bases). Looked up from germline, CDR1 is SGHNT and CDR2 is YENEEA. The ends were cut back, 7 bases at V and 4 bases at J, with 7 bases in the middle. The CDR3 has 12 amino acids. The CDR3 sequence: CASTRGTGELFF. DNA for the CDR3: TGTGCCAGCACCCGGGGCACCGGGGAGCTGTTTTTT.

V is TRBV28 and J is TRBJ1-5; maybe TRBD1 (5 bases). From germline, CDR1 is MDHEN and CDR2 SYDVKM. The CDR3 consists of 15 residues. Trimming took 3 bases from V and 6 from J, leaving 15 bases between them. The CDR3 DNA reads as TGTGCCAGCAGTTTCCCCCAAAGGGGAGGTCAGCCCCAGCATTTT. Amino acid sequence: CASSFPQRGGQPQHF.

V gene TRBV15 combines with J gene TRBJ2-7; D is perhaps TRBD1 or TRBD2 (5 bases each). Germline values: CDR1 LNHNV, CDR2 YYDKDF (reference sequence). The V end lost 0 bases, the J end lost 3 bases, and 12 bases lay between the germline ends. This CDR3 has 15 residues. In nucleotides, the CDR3 is TGTGCCACCAGCAGAGATGAGCCAGGGAGCTACGAGCAGTACTTC. It yields the protein CATSRDEPGSYEQYF.

The gene calls are TRBV27 and TRBJ1-4; D unclear. CDR3 length equals 14 residues. Germline loops: CDR1 MNHEY, CDR2 SMNVEV (reference sequence). V was clipped by 4 bases and J by 2 bases, with 8 bases between them. The CDR3 loop reads CASSSGRTNEKLFF. The CDR3 nucleotides read TGTGCCAGCAGTTCCGGACGGACTAATGAAAAACTGTTTTTT.

As DNA, the CDR3 is TGTGCCAGCTCACTCCAAAGCCCCCTCCACGAGCAGTACTTC. Protein product: CASSLQSPLHEQYF. This chain connects TRBV18 to TRBJ2-7; unclear D gene. The CDR3 runs 14 residues. Trimming shortened V by 4 bases and J by 5 bases, and 15 bases separated the two germline ends. CDR1 is KGHSH, CDR2 LQKENI, per germline.

This chain joins TRBV7-2 and TRBJ2-7; D is possibly TRBD1 (6 bases). The CDR3 has 13 amino acids. V was clipped by 4 bases and J by 7 bases, with 14 bases between them. The germline V gene encodes CDR1 SGHTA and CDR2 FQGNSA. In nucleotides, the CDR3 is TGTGCCAGCAGCTCTGGCAGCCAGGGGGAGCAGTACTTC. It translates to CASSSGSQGEQYF.

The chain has TRBV30 and TRBJ2-3, with TRBD2 matching 7 bases. J lost 5 bases, V lost 0 bases, and 5 bases had no gene match. Germline CDR1 is GTSNPN and CDR2 is SVGIG (reference sequence). The CDR3 covers 14 residues. CDR3 in amino acids: CAWSVSGTRDTQYF. CDR3 DNA: TGTGCCTGGAGTGTAAGCGGGACCCGAGATACGCAGTATTTT. Complete variable domain (other parts from reference TRBV30 and TRBJ2-3): SQTIHQWPATLVQPVGSPLSLECTVEGTSNPNLYWYRQAAGRGLQLLFYSVGIGQISSEVPQNLSASRPQDRQFILSSKKLLLSDSGFYLCAWSVSGTRDTQYFGPGTRLTVL.

The chain recombines TRBV2 with TRBJ2-1, with TRBD2 matching 9 bases. V shed 9 bases, J shed 5 bases, and the junction held 8 bases outside the gene matches. Germline V CDR1 and CDR2: SNHLY, FYNNEI. The CDR3 has 14 residues. The CDR3 DNA is TGTGCCAGTGTGCTGACTAGCGGACACAATGAGCAGTTCTTC. Amino acid sequence: CASVLTSGHNEQFF.

The chain carries TRBV28 and TRBJ1-5; 7 nucleotides agree with TRBD1. The CDR3 consists of 15 residues. Unmatched junction bases numbered 8, after V lost 2 bases and J lost 7 bases. CDR1 is MDHEN and CDR2 is SYDVKM in the germline V gene. For the CDR3, the DNA is TGTGCCAGCAGTTTACGTGACAGGGAAGGGCAGCCCCAGCATTTT. Protein product: CASSLRDREGQPQHF.

This sequence joins TRBV10-2 and TRBJ2-5, with 7 bases that match TRBD2. The germline V gene encodes CDR1 WSHSY and CDR2 SAAADI. CDR3 length: 13 amino acids. V dropped 8 bases and J dropped 1; count of bases not matched to a gene: 4. DNA for the CDR3: TGCGCCAGCGGGGACTATCCCCAAGAGACCCAGTACTTC. Amino acids: CASGDYPQETQYF.

This chain connects TRBV11-3 to TRBJ2-1; D gene uncertain. The CDR3 is 14 amino acids. The germline V gene has CDR1 SGHNT and CDR2 YENEEA. Trimming stripped 1 base from V and 6 bases from J, with 10 bases between. The CDR3 sequence is CASSLGRPGNEQFF. The CDR3 DNA reads TGTGCCAGCAGCTTAGGCCGACCCGGCAATGAGCAGTTCTTC.

A single count supports this clone. V and J are TRBV5-1 and TRBJ2-1; 10 bases map to TRBD1. Germline V gene lookup returns CDR1 SGHRS and CDR2 YFSETQ. The CDR3 is 15 residues long. Germline trimming cut 3 bases from V and 8 bases from J; bases unmatched to any gene: 8. CDR3 loop: CASSSSGTGVHEQFF. CDR3 coding DNA: TGCGCCAGCAGCTCGTCCGGGACAGGGGTCCATGAGCAGTTCTTC. Full variable domain (missing parts from reference TRBV5-1 and TRBJ2-1): KAGVTQTPRYLIKTRGQQVTLSCSPISGHRSVSWYQQTPGQGLQFLFEYFSETQRNKGNFPGRFSGRQFSNSRSEMNVSTLELGDSALYLCASSSSGTGVHEQFFGPGTRLTVL.

The count of this clone is one. The chain uses TRBV11-2 and TRBJ1-2; maybe TRBD1 (6 bases). Trimming pared 7 bases from V and 6 bases from J, leaving 21 bases between. Looked up from germline, CDR1 is SGHAT and CDR2 is FQNNGV. The CDR3 sequence is 15 residues long. The CDR3 sequence: CASMLLRDIRHGYTF. Written as DNA, the CDR3 is TGTGCCAGCATGCTACTCCGGGACATTCGCCATGGCTACACCTTC. The whole variable domain, filled in from reference TRBV11-2 and TRBJ1-2, reads EAGVAQSPRYKIIEKRQSVAFWCNPISGHATLYWYQQILGQGPKLLIQFQNNGVVDDSQLPKDRFSAERLKGVDSTLKIQPAKLEDSAVYLCASMLLRDIRHGYTFGSGTRLTVV.

The chain couples TRBV6-1 to TRBJ1-5; the D gene is possibly TRBD1 (5 bases). The germline V gene encodes CDR1 MNHNS and CDR2 SASEGT. Trimming pared 4 bases from V and 5 bases from J, leaving 15 bases between. CDR3 length equals 15 residues. The chain's CDR3 is CASSVGRVIHQPQHF. The CDR3 nucleotides are TGTGCCAGCAGTGTGGGCAGGGTAATTCATCAGCCCCAGCATTTT.